These T cell receptor beta chains were read from a single sample in a study of CD8 T cells in Susac syndrome. TCRdb analysed the immunoSEQ multiplex PCR reads with MiXCR anew, one entry per CDR3 protein. Of about 150,000 distinct CDR3 sequences listed, roughly 95% were seen once; the top ten hold 0.065% to 0.095%. The sequenced sample was CD4+ T cells from PBMCs. The origin of the receptors is a human donor with Susac syndrome. CDR3s include the opening cysteine and the closing phenylalanine or tryptophan. The order of the fields is D gene, V gene, clone size, J gene, CDR3 protein, CDR3 DNA. The D gene is left open where the match is weak. Only part of the rows carry a size: once, few, many, or a class if the clone is expanded.

D gene: TRBD2
V gene: TRBV4-1
clone size: NA
J gene: TRBJ2-7
CDR3 protein: CASSLGSGTSVSYEQYF
CDR3 DNA: TGCGCCAGCAGCCTAGGATCCGGGACTAGCGTATCGTACGAGCAGTACTTC

D gene: TRBD1
V gene: TRBV20-1
clone size: NA
J gene: TRBJ1-2
CDR3 protein: CSAYPPGQGLGYTF
CDR3 DNA: TGCAGTGCTTACCCACCGGGACAGGGGCTTGGCTACACCTTC

D gene: TRBD1
V gene: TRBV27
clone size: NA
J gene: TRBJ2-1
CDR3 protein: CASSSGLWTGARGEQFF
CDR3 DNA: TGTGCCAGCAGTTCAGGACTCTGGACAGGAGCGAGGGGTGAGCAGTTCTTC

D gene: NA
V gene: TRBV3-1
clone size: once
J gene: TRBJ2-1
CDR3 protein: CASSQVLAEQFF
CDR3 DNA: TGTGCCAGCAGCCAAGTCCTAGCGGAGCAGTTCTTC

D gene: NA
V gene: TRBV6-6
clone size: NA
J gene: TRBJ2-6
CDR3 protein: CASAASSGANVLTF
CDR3 DNA: TGTGCCAGCGCGGCAAGCTCTGGGGCCAACGTCCTGACTTTC

D gene: NA
V gene: TRBV11-2
clone size: NA
J gene: TRBJ2-7
CDR3 protein: CASSLDPGGSVYEQYF
CDR3 DNA: TGTGCCAGCAGCTTAGATCCTGGGGGGTCCGTCTACGAGCAGTACTTC

D gene: NA
V gene: TRBV5-6
clone size: NA
J gene: TRBJ1-1
CDR3 protein: CASSTKTPGPNTEAFF
CDR3 DNA: TGTGCCAGCAGCACGAAAACTCCCGGGCCGAACACTGAAGCTTTCTTT

D gene: TRBD2
V gene: TRBV6-1
clone size: NA
J gene: TRBJ2-3
CDR3 protein: CASSIAGGALSTDTQYF
CDR3 DNA: TGTGCCAGCAGCATAGCGGGAGGGGCGTTAAGCACAGATACGCAGTATTTT

D gene: NA
V gene: TRBV11-2
clone size: NA
J gene: TRBJ2-3
CDR3 protein: CAGAFGGDTQYF
CDR3 DNA: TGTGCCGGAGCTTTTGGGGGCGATACGCAGTATTTT

D gene: NA
V gene: TRBV20-1
clone size: once
J gene: TRBJ1-1
CDR3 protein: CSAREGQGNTEAFF
CDR3 DNA: TGCAGTGCTAGAGAGGGCCAGGGGAACACTGAAGCTTTCTTT

D gene: NA
V gene: TRBV3-1
clone size: NA
J gene: TRBJ2-1
CDR3 protein: CASSQDTGQNEQFF
CDR3 DNA: TGTGCCAGCAGCCAAGATACAGGGCAGAATGAGCAGTTCTTC

D gene: NA
V gene: TRBV28
clone size: NA
J gene: TRBJ2-1
CDR3 protein: CASRNRVGEQFF
CDR3 DNA: TGTGCCAGCAGGAACAGGGTTGGCGAGCAGTTCTTC

D gene: TRBD2
V gene: TRBV28
clone size: NA
J gene: TRBJ2-1
CDR3 protein: CASRVWGREAYNEQFF
CDR3 DNA: TGTGCCAGCCGCGTGTGGGGGAGGGAGGCCTACAATGAGCAGTTCTTC

D gene: TRBD2
V gene: TRBV9
clone size: NA
J gene: TRBJ2-3
CDR3 protein: CASSVATRGGTDTQYF
CDR3 DNA: TGTGCCAGCAGCGTAGCTACTCGGGGGGGGACCGATACGCAGTATTTT

D gene: NA
V gene: TRBV6-1
clone size: NA
J gene: TRBJ2-6
CDR3 protein: CASSPKRQNSGANVLTF
CDR3 DNA: TGTGCCAGCAGCCCTAAACGACAGAATTCTGGGGCCAACGTCCTGACTTTC

D gene: NA
V gene: TRBV14
clone size: NA
J gene: TRBJ2-1
CDR3 protein: CASSRGGYEQFF
CDR3 DNA: TGTGCCAGCAGCCGAGGGGGTTATGAGCAGTTCTTC

D gene: NA
V gene: TRBV15
clone size: NA
J gene: TRBJ1-5
CDR3 protein: CATSVQSNQPQHF
CDR3 DNA: TGTGCCACCAGCGTACAGAGCAATCAGCCCCAGCATTTT

D gene: NA
V gene: TRBV9
clone size: NA
J gene: TRBJ1-6
CDR3 protein: CASSVGDLNSPLHF
CDR3 DNA: TGTGCCAGCAGCGTAGGGGACCTTAATTCACCCCTCCACTTT